This T cell receptor beta chain emerged from a study of shared clonotypes between healthy human individuals. Study-wide context: Donors had three CD4 naive, three CD4 memory, two CD8 naive and one CD8 memory plate apiece. General study findings and limits: Clonotypes not shared had lower generation probabilities than those common to all four donors. Sampling covered blood only; tissue repertoires likely differ.

Libraries were prepared by immunoSEQ multiplex PCR; TCRdb keeps only in-frame clonotypes and omits some of them. The table lists about 690,000 clones, 80% to 95% of them singletons, with more than 30% in the top ten. The CDR3 extends over 12 amino acids. Worth noting for this clone: Its antigen is still unknown.

This clonotype was obtained from a man aged 18 to 29 in good health. Some clones in this sample may be carry-over from other donors' samples. The rearrangement joins TRBV21-1 to TRBJ1-2. TRBV21-1 counts as a pseudogene. The sequenced material came from memory CD8+ T cells from PBMCs. Subset denoted: CD45RO+ cells pooled with CCR7-negative TemRA cells. DNA of the CDR3: TGTGCCAGCAGGAAAGGGATGGATGGCTACACCTTC. Its protein is CASRKGMDGYTF.